A single sample is the source of the 14 T cell receptor beta chains below, sequenced in a study of cytomegalovirus exposure and HLA in healthy donors. Amplification used 60 Vbeta primers and 13 Jbeta primers. Assay used: immunoSEQ multiplex PCR; TCRdb lists only in-frame clones, some missing. The sample contains about 82,000 clones, around four fifths of which appear only once. What was sequenced was PBMCs. These receptor sequences come from a woman in her fifties or sixties in good health and CMV-seropositive.

V is TRBV4-1 and J is TRBJ2-4; TRBD2 matches at 9 bases. Germline CDR1 reads MGHRA; CDR2 reads YSYEKL. CDR3 length: 16 residues. V trimming: 0 bases; J trimming: 5 bases; junction bases outside the gene matches: 5. The CDR3 reads CASSQDPERGENIQYF. The CDR3 nucleotides are TGCGCCAGCAGCCAAGACCCAGAGCGGGGGGAAAACATTCAGTACTTC.

The V and J genes are TRBV2 and TRBJ2-7, with D possibly being TRBD2 (5 bases). Per the germline V gene, CDR1 is SNHLY and CDR2 is FYNNEI. The CDR3 is made up of 15 amino acids. V was cut by 6 bases and J by 1 base, with 16 bases left in between. CDR3 residues: CASRRLAPFSYEQYF. DNA for the CDR3: TGTGCCAGCAGAAGGCTAGCACCATTTTCCTACGAGCAGTACTTC.

This clone has a handful of counts. This chain connects TRBV5-1 to TRBJ2-5; 9 nucleotides match TRBD2. After removal of 0 bases from V and 4 bases from J, the junction contained 7 bases not matched to a gene. Looked up from germline, CDR1 is SGHRS and CDR2 is YFSETQ. The CDR3 consists of 16 residues. CDR3 sequence reads: CASSLDYGGRGETQYF. CDR3 sequence (DNA): TGCGCCAGCAGCTTGGATTACGGCGGGAGGGGAGAGACCCAGTACTTC.

This clone occurred a few times. The chain recombines TRBV11-3 with TRBJ1-1; D unclear. This CDR3 is built from 16 residues. V dropped 6 bases and J dropped 0 bases, with 17 bases sitting between them. Germline V gene lookup returns CDR1 SGHNT and CDR2 YENEEA. The CDR3 is CASSFLADTMNTEAFF. In DNA, the CDR3 is TGTGCCAGCAGTTTTCTGGCCGATACAATGAACACTGAAGCTTTCTTT.

The genes are TRBV11-3 and TRBJ2-1, with 10 bases aligning to TRBD2. Germline trimming cut 5 bases from V and 0 bases from J; bases unmatched to any gene: 13. The CDR3 is 19 amino acids. CDR1 is SGHNT, CDR2 YENEEA, per germline. CDR3: CASSPSGTSARSSYNEQFF. CDR3 bases: TGTGCCAGCAGCCCCAGCGGGACTAGCGCCCGCAGCTCCTACAATGAGCAGTTCTTC.

The V call is TRBV7-9, the J call TRBJ1-6; unclear D gene. V lost 1 base and J 11 bases, leaving 9 bases between the germline ends. CDR1 and CDR2 from the germline V gene are SEHNR and FQNEAQ (reference sequence). This CDR3 comprises 13 residues. The chain's CDR3 is CASSLESTAPLHF. The CDR3 coding sequence is TGTGCCAGCAGCTTAGAGAGCACTGCACCCCTCCACTTT. Variable domain in full (rest from reference TRBV7-9 and TRBJ1-6): DTGVSQNPRHKITKRGQNVTFRCDPISEHNRLYWYRQTLGQGPEFLTYFQNEAQLEKSRLLSDRFSAERPKGSFSTLEIQRTEQGDSAMYLCASSLESTAPLHFGNGTRLTVT.

This clone has just a few counts. The chain joins TRBV6-8 to TRBJ2-3, with D maybe TRBD1 (5 bases). Trimming took 0 bases from V and 3 from J, leaving 10 bases between them. Per the germline V gene, CDR1 is MNHGY and CDR2 is SAAAGT. The CDR3 has 15 amino acids. In DNA, the CDR3 is TGTGCCAGCAGTTACTCCAGGGTGATGACAGATACGCAGTATTTT. Its translation: CASSYSRVMTDTQYF.

The rearrangement links TRBV15 to TRBJ1-4; D not certain. The V end lost 0 bases, the J end lost 1 base, and 3 bases lay between the germline ends. Germline lookup yields CDR1 LNHNV and CDR2 YYDKDF (reference sequence). There are 14 residues in the CDR3. CDR3 residues: CATSRDITNEKLFF. The CDR3 bases are TGTGCCACCAGCAGAGATATAACTAATGAAAAACTGTTTTTT.

This clone was seen only a few times. The chain joins TRBV6-5 to TRBJ1-1, with 7 bases that match TRBD1. The germline gives CDR1 MNHEY, CDR2 SVGAGI. The CDR3 runs to 14 residues. Trimming removed 6 bases from V and 8 bases from J; junction bases left unmatched: 12. The CDR3 region is CASSATRQGVEAFF. CDR3 sequence (DNA): TGTGCCAGCAGCGCCACGCGACAGGGCGTAGAAGCTTTCTTT.

The chain links TRBV9 to TRBJ1-4, with 10 bases aligning to TRBD1. Germline assignment: CDR1 SGDLS and CDR2 YYNGEE. The CDR3 is 16 residues long. Trimming removed 4 bases from V and 7 bases from J; junction bases left unmatched: 10. The CDR3 DNA is TGTGCCAGCAGCACCCGGACAGGGGGAACTTTTGAAAAACTGTTTTTT. This codes for CASSTRTGGTFEKLFF.

This clone was seen a few times. Within the sample, other DNA sequences also encode this same CDR3. The chain couples TRBV5-6 to TRBJ1-2; D uncertain. The CDR3 spans 14 residues. Germline CDR1 and CDR2: SGHDT and YYEEEE. V dropped 0 bases and J dropped 0 bases, with 6 bases sitting between them. The CDR3 spells CASSLGQANYGYTF. As DNA, the CDR3 is TGTGCCAGCAGCTTGGGTCAGGCTAACTATGGCTACACCTTC.

J is TRBJ2-5 and V is TRBV5-1; 13 bases line up with TRBD2. With V trimmed by 3 bases and J by 4 bases, 12 bases remained unmatched. CDR3 length: 18 amino acids. In germline, CDR1 is SGHRS, CDR2 YFSETQ. CDR3 nucleotides: TGCGCCAGCAGCTACGGTCCCGGGACTAGCGGGAAGGGAGAGACCCAGTACTTC. It is translated as CASSYGPGTSGKGETQYF.

V is TRBV14 and J is TRBJ1-5; D unclear. V lost 2 bases and J lost 3, with 11 bases in between. The CDR3 consists of 15 residues. CDR1 SGHDN and CDR2 FVKESK come from the germline V gene. CDR3 region: CASSQYEGYNQPQHF. In nucleotides, the CDR3 is TGTGCCAGCAGCCAATACGAGGGCTACAATCAGCCCCAGCATTTT.

The chain carries TRBV28 and TRBJ2-7; tentatively, D is TRBD2 (6 bases). V shed 10 bases and J shed 6 bases, with 10 bases lying between them. The CDR3 runs to 10 residues. Germline V gene lookup returns CDR1 MDHEN and CDR2 SYDVKM. The CDR3 sequence: CATGLSEQYF. CDR3 sequence (DNA): TGTGCCACGGGACTGAGCGAGCAGTACTTC.